These 9 T cell receptor beta chains share one sample of origin, sequenced in a study of T-cell reconstitution after alpha-beta-depleted transplantation in children. The authors prepared the TCRbeta library with unique molecular identifiers. TCRdb reprocessed the PCR reads with MiXCR, giving one entry per CDR3 protein. Of 200,000 to 250,000 distinct CDR3 sequences listed, about 11% were seen once; the top ten hold under 30%. The material was PBMCs, obtained before TCRalphabeta/CD19-depleted stem cell transplant. The source of these receptors is a child less than two years old with acute myeloid leukemia, due to receive a stem cell transplant.

This clonotype has a count of ten or more. This sequence joins TRBV4-2 and TRBJ1-2; D is undetermined. The germline V gene has CDR1 LGHNA and CDR2 YNFKEQ. The CDR3 has 12 amino acids. V gave up 7 bases and J gave up 1 base, with 7 bases separating them. CDR3 sequence: CASKRDNYGYTF. DNA for the CDR3: TGTGCCAGCAAACGGGATAACTATGGCTACACCTTC.

This clonotype showed up many times. The gene calls are TRBV20-1 and TRBJ2-3; 13 bases line up with TRBD2. This CDR3 is 17 amino acids long. Germline V gene sequence: CDR1 DFQATT, CDR2 SNEGSKA (reference sequence). V shed 5 bases and J 0 bases; nucleotides not matched to a gene: 8. The DNA of the CDR3 is TGCAGTGCTCGCCGCACTAGCGGGAGGGTTAGCACAGATACGCAGTATTTT. This sequence encodes CSARRTSGRVSTDTQYF.

This clonotype was seen many times. The chain uses TRBV15 and TRBJ1-5; D gene uncertain. Germline-derived CDR1 and CDR2 are LNHNV and YYDKDF (reference sequence). V lost 5 bases, J lost 2 bases, and 16 bases lay in between. The CDR3 has 16 amino acids. The CDR3 DNA is TGTGCCACCAGCGGAGGACTCCGAAGGGGCAATCAGCCCCAGCATTTT. Protein sequence: CATSGGLRRGNQPQHF.

This clonotype was picked up many times. The gene calls are TRBV28 and TRBJ2-3; 8 bases are shared with TRBD2. The trim removed 10 bases at V and 9 bases at J, leaving 9 bases unmatched. Per germline, CDR1 MDHEN and CDR2 SYDVKM. The CDR3 covers 12 residues. The CDR3 is CAIRGGQGTQYF. The CDR3 DNA reads as TGTGCCATCCGGGGGGGCCAGGGCACGCAGTATTTT.

This clonotype was seen many times. The V and J genes are TRBV2 and TRBJ1-2; D uncertain. The CDR3 is 12 amino acids. V lost 8 bases and J 3 bases, leaving 10 bases between the germline ends. Germline values: CDR1 SNHLY, CDR2 FYNNEI. The CDR3 loop reads CASRNSYYGYTF. The CDR3, as DNA: TGTGCCAGCCGTAATAGCTACTATGGCTACACCTTC.

This clonotype occurred many times. The DNA for the CDR3 is TGTGCCAGCAGTAGAGCAGGGGTTAGTAACCCGAGGGATACGAATGAGCAGTTCTTC. Translating gives CASSRAGVSNPRDTNEQFF. The rearrangement links TRBV12-3 or TRBV12-4 to TRBJ2-1; D may be TRBD1 (6 bases). The CDR3 contains 19 residues. With 5 bases removed from V and 7 bases from J, the gap between germline ends came to 30 bases.

This clonotype was observed a handful of times. A much larger clone is a single base away; this may be a read error. V usage is TRBV5-1 and J usage is TRBJ2-5; tentative D call: TRBD1 (5 bases). This CDR3 spans 13 amino acids. Germline values: CDR1 SGHRS, CDR2 YFSETQ. The DNA for the CDR3 is TGCGCCAGCAGAGGGCAGGGCGGTGAGACCCAGTCCTTC. Translating gives CASRGQGGETQSF.

The sample holds many counts of this clonotype. The chain recombines TRBV5-1 with TRBJ2-5; TRBD2 aligns across 7 bases. With V trimmed by 4 bases and J by 2 bases, 5 bases remained unmatched. Per germline, CDR1 SGHRS and CDR2 YFSETQ. The CDR3 sequence is 14 residues long. CDR3 nucleotide sequence: TGCGCCAGCAGCCCGCAGGGAGGGCAAGAGACCCAGTACTTC. It is translated as CASSPQGGQETQYF.

This clonotype appeared a few times. The gene calls are TRBV24-1 and TRBJ2-1; D is perhaps TRBD2 (7 bases). Trimming took off 6 bases at V and 7 bases at J, with 18 bases between the two ends. The CDR3 runs 15 residues. Germline assignment: CDR1 KGHDR and CDR2 SFDVKD. DNA for the CDR3: TGTGCCACCAGTCGTGGGGGAGGGGGTCAAAATGAGCAGTTCTTC. Translating gives CATSRGGGGQNEQFF.